Included here is one TCR beta chain sequence, with context. Germline CDR1 and CDR2: LGHNA and YSLEER. The CDR3 is 15 amino acids. Trimming stripped 4 bases from V and 1 base from J, with 13 bases between. The data derive from a study of sequential checkpoint blockade in melanoma. The overall study: Arm A got nivolumab then ipilimumab; arm B the reverse, 1:1.

Treatment indicated: randomized to nivolumab then ipilimumab (arm A) or the reverse (arm B). Live CD3+CD8+ CD19− CD56− cells were sorted from PBMCs. The table came from immunoSEQ multiplex PCR; TCRdb's copy has only in-frame clones and leaves some out. The sample lists roughly 23,000 clones; approximately 71% were seen once. This TCR derives from a human donor with melanoma. Material: CD8+ T cells sorted from blood (inferred from file names), obtained from a patient given nivolumab and ipilimumab in sequence. The rearrangement joins TRBV4-3 to TRBJ1-2; no clear D. The CDR3 region is CASSPGRLHNYGYTF. The DNA of the CDR3 is TGCGCCAGCAGCCCCGGAAGACTCCATAACTATGGCTACACCTTC.